This T cell receptor (beta chain) was obtained from a study of blood T cell repertoires in COVID-19. This CDR3 contains 15 residues. Germline V gene data show CDR1 as SNHLY and CDR2 as FYNNEI. Between the trimmed V and J ends, which lost 5 bases and 0 bases, there was a span of 10 bases. Sequencing was performed with immunoSEQ multiplex PCR; in TCRdb, only in-frame clones are kept and a portion is missing. The sample records 150,000 to 200,000 clones, just over 90% being singletons. The receptor comes from a woman aged 55-70 years with COVID-19, enrolled during active disease. The gene calls are TRBV2 and TRBJ2-2; D perhaps matches TRBD1 (6 bases). The sample comprised peripheral blood. The CDR3 is CASSLDSSNTGELFF. The CDR3 DNA reads TGTGCCAGCAGTCTGGACAGCTCGAACACCGGGGAGCTGTTTTTT.